The entry below gives a single T cell receptor (beta chain) sequence along with its context. One junction end disagrees with the germline gene, perhaps due to a read error. Profiling that covered TCR beta VDJ and CDR3 relied on genomic DNA as its template. MiXCR, run by TCRdb on the reads, gives a single entry per CDR3 protein. The sample has roughly 280,000 distinct CDR3 sequences, 45% to 65% seen once. The CDR3 has 14 residues. Germline lookup yields CDR1 SGHTA and CDR2 FQGNSA. These data originate in a study of CD8+CD57+ T cells in acquired aplastic anemia. The sequenced patients had an expansion of CD8+CD57+ cells seen by flow cytometry. Blood samples were obtained from patients who had received no prior therapy.

The sequencing input was sorted CD4+, CD8+, or CD8+CD57+ T cells (not recorded which) from PBMCs. The gene calls are TRBV7-2 and TRBJ1-6; weak D call: TRBD1 (5 bases). This TCR came from a human donor with aplastic anemia. The chain's CDR3 is CASSLAGVRSPLHF. The CDR3 region has the DNA TGTGCCAGCAGCCTAGCGGGGGTGAGATCACCCCTCCACTTT.